This entry is about one T cell receptor (beta chain). Its antigen remains unidentified. The entry originates in a study of CD8 T cells in ankylosing spondylitis. This CDR3 has 13 amino acids. V lost 5 bases, J lost 1 base, and 8 bases lay in between. The germline V gene encodes CDR1 DFQATT and CDR2 SNEGSKA (reference sequence). TCRdb called the 5' RACE reads again in MiXCR, with one record for every CDR3 protein. Counted here are some 400,000 distinct CDR3 sequences, approximately 20% occurring once; the ten biggest clones make up about a sixth. Broader study findings: Ankylosing spondylitis blood appeared to carry a characteristic TCR beta motif of roughly 8 highly homologous variants.

The V and J genes are TRBV20-1 and TRBJ2-2, with D perhaps TRBD2 (6 bases). This clonotype was obtained from a male donor with ankylosing spondylitis. Input material: blood, either unsorted or a sorted T cell fraction (not recorded which). The CDR3 sequence is CSAVSGNTGELFF. CDR3 sequence (DNA): TGCAGTGCTGTTAGCGGGAACACCGGGGAGCTGTTTTTT.